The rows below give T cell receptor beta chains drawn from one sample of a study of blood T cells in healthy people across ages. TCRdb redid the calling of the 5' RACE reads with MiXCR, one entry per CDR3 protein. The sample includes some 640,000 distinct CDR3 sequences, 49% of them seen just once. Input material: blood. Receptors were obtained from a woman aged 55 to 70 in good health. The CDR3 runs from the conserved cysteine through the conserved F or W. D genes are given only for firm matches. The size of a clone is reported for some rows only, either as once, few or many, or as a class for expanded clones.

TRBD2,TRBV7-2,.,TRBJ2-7,CASSLRGGALYEQYF,TGTGCCAGCAGCTTACGCGGGGGGGCCCTATACGAGCAGTACTTC
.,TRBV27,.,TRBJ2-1,CASRPRGWSNYNEQFF,TGTGCCAGCAGGCCCCGTGGGTGGTCAAACTACAATGAGCAGTTCTTC
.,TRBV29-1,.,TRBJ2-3,CSVQTGTYAQYF,TGCAGCGTCCAAACCGGGACCTATGCGCAGTATTTT
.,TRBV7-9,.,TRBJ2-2,CASSLEPDPGSTGELFF,TGTGCCAGCAGCCTCGAACCCGACCCTGGATCCACCGGGGAGCTGTTTTTT
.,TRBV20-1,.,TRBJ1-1,CSASFLAVDTEAFF,TGCAGTGCTAGCTTTCTTGCAGTGGACACTGAAGCTTTCTTT
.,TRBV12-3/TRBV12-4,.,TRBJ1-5,CASSQRSRALSNQPQHF,TGTGCCAGCAGTCAACGGAGCAGGGCCCTTAGCAATCAGCCCCAGCATTTT
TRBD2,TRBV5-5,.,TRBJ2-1,CASSKPGTTAYNEQFF,TGTGCCAGCAGCAAACCGGGGACTACCGCTTACAATGAGCAGTTCTTC
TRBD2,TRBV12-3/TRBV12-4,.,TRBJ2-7,CASSPSGTTYVQYF,TGTGCCAGCAGTCCCTCAGGGACTACCTACGTGCAGTACTTC
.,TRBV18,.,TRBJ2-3,CASSPQTDTDTQYF,TGTGCCAGCTCACCCCAGACAGACACAGATACGCAGTATTTT
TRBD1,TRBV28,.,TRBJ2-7,CASRKPGQGGYEQYF,TGTGCCAGCAGAAAACCGGGACAGGGGGGGTACGAGCAGTACTTC
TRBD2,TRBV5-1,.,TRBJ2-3,CASSLGSGPPPDTQYF,TGCGCCAGCAGCTTGGGTAGCGGGCCCCCCCCAGATACGCAGTATTTT
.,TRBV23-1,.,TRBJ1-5,CASSSTGYNQPQHF,TGCGCCAGCAGTTCAACAGGGTATAATCAGCCCCAGCATTTT
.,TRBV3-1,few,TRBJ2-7,CASSATYMNEQYF,TGTGCCAGCAGCGCCACCTACATGAACGAGCAGTACTTC
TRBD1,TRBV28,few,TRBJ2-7,CASWSWTGDLEQYF,TGTGCCAGCTGGTCCTGGACAGGGGATCTCGAGCAGTACTTC
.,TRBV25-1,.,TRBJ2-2,CASSEWAGGNTGELFF,TGTGCCAGCAGTGAATGGGCCGGAGGGAACACCGGGGAGCTGTTTTTT
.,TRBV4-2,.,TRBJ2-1,CDSSQDRKGGGYNEQFF,TGTGACAGCAGCCAAGATCGTAAGGGTGGTGGATACAATGAGCAGTTCTTC
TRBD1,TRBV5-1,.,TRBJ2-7,CASSLAPGQAYEQYF,TGCGCCAGCAGCTTGGCTCCGGGACAGGCCTACGAGCAGTACTTC
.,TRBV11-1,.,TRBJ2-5,CASSSARGPETQYF,TGTGCCAGCAGTTCTGCCCGGGGTCCTGAGACCCAGTACTTC
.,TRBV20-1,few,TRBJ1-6,CSARDGSSYNSPLHF,TGCAGTGCGAGGGACGGAAGCTCCTATAATTCACCCCTCCACTTT
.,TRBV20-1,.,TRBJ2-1,CSARDSKTAVGNEQFF,TGCAGTGCTAGAGATTCTAAGACAGCGGTGGGAAATGAGCAGTTCTTC
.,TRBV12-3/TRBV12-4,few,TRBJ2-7,CASISDSYEQYF,TGTGCCAGCATCTCGGACAGTTACGAGCAGTACTTC
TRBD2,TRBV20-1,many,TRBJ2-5,CSARRSGTSGRALQETQYF,TGCAGTGCTAGACGATCCGGGACTAGCGGGAGGGCCCTCCAAGAGACCCAGTACTTC
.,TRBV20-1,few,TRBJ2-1,CSAIPSGSRGNEQFF,TGCAGTGCTATCCCCAGCGGGAGCAGGGGGAATGAGCAGTTCTTC
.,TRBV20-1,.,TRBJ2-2,CSARRASAGELFF,TGCAGTGCCCGGCGGGCTTCCGCCGGGGAGCTGTTTTTT
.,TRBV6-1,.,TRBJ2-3,CASSDVEDTQYF,TGTGCCAGCAGTGACGTAGAAGATACGCAGTATTTT
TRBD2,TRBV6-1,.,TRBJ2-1,CASSYSGSPHGQFF,TGTGCCAGCAGTTATAGCGGGAGCCCCCATGGGCAGTTCTTC
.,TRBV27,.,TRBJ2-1,CASSPGHHSYNEQFF,TGTGCCAGCAGTCCGGGACACCACTCCTACAATGAGCAGTTCTTC
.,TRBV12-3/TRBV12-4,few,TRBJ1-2,CASSFGAGARGYTF,TGTGCCAGCAGTTTCGGGGCAGGGGCACGTGGCTACACCTTC
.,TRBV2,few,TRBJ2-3,CAGSVGAGTDTQYF,TGTGCCGGCTCAGTGGGGGCTGGAACAGATACGCAGTATTTT
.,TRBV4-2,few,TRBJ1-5,CASSPQREQPQHF,TGTGCCAGCAGCCCCCAACGGGAGCAGCCCCAGCATTTT
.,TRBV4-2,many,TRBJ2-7,CASSQVGFSSYEQYF,TGTGCCAGCAGCCAAGTTGGGTTTTCCTCCTACGAGCAGTACTTC
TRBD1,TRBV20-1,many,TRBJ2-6,CSSGGLGGANVLTF,TGCAGTTCAGGGGGCTTAGGCGGGGCCAACGTCCTGACTTTC
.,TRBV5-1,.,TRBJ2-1,CASSLTSRDISDNEQFF,TGCGCCAGCAGCTTAACAAGCCGGGACATCAGCGACAATGAGCAGTTCTTC
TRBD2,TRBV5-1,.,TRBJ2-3,CASSRGLAGGETDTQYF,TGCGCCAGCAGCCGGGGACTAGCGGGAGGGGAAACAGATACGCAGTATTTT
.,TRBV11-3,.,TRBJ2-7,CASSPRAGDSYEQYF,TGTGCCAGCAGTCCTCGGGCGGGCGACTCCTACGAGCAGTACTTC
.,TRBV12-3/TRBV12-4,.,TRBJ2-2,CASSLASANTGELFF,TGTGCCAGCAGTTTGGCCAGCGCGAACACCGGGGAGCTGTTTTTT